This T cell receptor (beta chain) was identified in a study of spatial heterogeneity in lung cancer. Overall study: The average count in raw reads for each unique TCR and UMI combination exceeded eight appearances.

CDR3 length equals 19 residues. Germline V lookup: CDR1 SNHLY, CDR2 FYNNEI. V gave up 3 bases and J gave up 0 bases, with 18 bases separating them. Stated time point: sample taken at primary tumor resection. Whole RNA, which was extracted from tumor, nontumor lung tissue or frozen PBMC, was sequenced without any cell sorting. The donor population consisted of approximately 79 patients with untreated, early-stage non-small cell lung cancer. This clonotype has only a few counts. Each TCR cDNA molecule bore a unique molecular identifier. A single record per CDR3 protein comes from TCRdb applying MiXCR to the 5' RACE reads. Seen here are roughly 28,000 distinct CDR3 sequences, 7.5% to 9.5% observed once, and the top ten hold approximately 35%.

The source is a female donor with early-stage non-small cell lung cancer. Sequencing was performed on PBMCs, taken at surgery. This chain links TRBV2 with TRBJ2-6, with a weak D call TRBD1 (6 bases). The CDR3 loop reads CASSDTPGQPSSGANVLTF. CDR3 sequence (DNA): TGTGCCAGCAGTGACACCCCCGGACAGCCGTCCTCTGGGGCCAACGTCCTGACTTTC.